Below, 11 T cell receptor beta chains from the same sample are listed, as sequenced in a study of metastatic and nonmetastatic thyroid tumors. Using MiXCR, TCRdb re-called clones from the PCR reads. The sample lists 4,000 to 6,500 clones, 20% to 25% occurring once. Thyroid surgery had not been preceded by any treatment in any patient. Input material: adjacent normal tissue. The receptors shown here come from a female donor with papillary thyroid cancer or a benign thyroid nodule (not recorded which). Some clones in this sample may be carry-over from other donors' samples.

The chain joins TRBV19 to TRBJ1-2, with TRBD1 matching over 8 bases. V lost 8 bases, J lost 4 bases, and 3 bases stayed unmatched. CDR1 LNHDA and CDR2 SQIVND come from the germline V gene (reference sequence). CDR3 size: 12 residues. This CDR3 reads CASSDRAYGYTF. DNA for the CDR3: TGTGCCAGTTCGGACAGGGCCTATGGCTACACCTTC. Full variable domain (rest looked up from reference TRBV19 and TRBJ1-2): DGGITQSPKYLFRKEGQNVTLSCEQNLNHDAMYWYRQDPGQGLRLIYYSQIVNDFQKGDIAEGYSVSREKKESFPLTVTSAQKNPTAFYLCASSDRAYGYTFGSGTRLTVV.

This clone was detected only a few times. A much larger clone differs by one base, so this may be a read error. The chain joins TRBV12-3 or TRBV12-4 to TRBJ2-1; possibly TRBD1 or TRBD2 for D (5 bases each). The CDR3 has 11 amino acids. CDR3 bases: TGTGCCGGCAGCTGGGACGGTCGGCAGTTCTTC. This translates into CAGSWDGRQFF.

This clone was picked up many times. CDR3 in amino acids: CASSLEGQRWETQYF. CDR3 nucleotides: TGTGCCAGCAGCTTGGAAGGACAGAGGTGGGAGACCCAGTACTTC. The chain combines TRBV5-6 with TRBJ2-5; possible D gene TRBD1, 6 bases. Germline CDR1 and CDR2: SGHDT and YYEEEE. V was pared by 0 bases and J by 5 bases, with 14 bases between. There are 15 residues in the CDR3.

Turning to this clone: Because the CDR3 is missing its conserved closing phenylalanine or tryptophan, this is likely a read error. This chain connects TRBV6-1 to TRBJ2-5; tentative D call: TRBD1 (6 bases). Trimming took off 9 bases at V and 11 bases at J, with 25 bases between the two ends. The germline V gene has CDR1 MNHNS and CDR2 SASEGT. The CDR3 has 14 residues. Here the CDR3 DNA reads TGTGCCAGAAGCTGCCCGCTGGGCCAAGGGACACAGTACTGC. Its translation is CARSCPLGQGTQYC.

This clone came up once. V usage is TRBV20-1 and J usage is TRBJ1-1, with D uncertain. Germline loops: CDR1 DFQATT, CDR2 SNEGSKA (reference sequence). The germline V and J ends were trimmed by 5 bases and 0 bases, with 22 bases remaining between them. The CDR3 totals 17 residues. The CDR3 loop reads CSAGMEIFDTMNTEAFF. The DNA for the CDR3 is TGCAGTGCTGGGATGGAAATTTTCGACACAATGAACACTGAAGCTTTCTTT.

This clone was seen more than once but under ten times. The CDR3 spells CASSAAGGLFYEQYF. CDR3 nucleotides: TGCGCCAGCAGCGCAGCGGGGGGCCTCTTCTACGAGCAGTACTTC. The chain has TRBV5-1 and TRBJ2-7; 9 positions match TRBD2. Germline lookup yields CDR1 SGHRS and CDR2 YFSETQ. The length of the CDR3 is 15 residues. V trimming: 4 bases; J trimming: 3 bases; junction bases outside the gene matches: 8.

This clone has a count of ten or more. The J gene is TRBJ2-3, the V gene TRBV7-6, with 11 positions matching TRBD1. The CDR3 runs 16 residues. The V and J ends lost 3 bases and 6 bases, in that order; junction bases with no gene match: 8. CDR1 and CDR2 (germline): SGHVS, FNYEAQ. CDR3: CASSFPRDRGSDTQYF. The CDR3 DNA is TGTGCCAGCAGCTTTCCCCGGGACAGGGGGTCCGATACGCAGTATTTT.

This clone ranks as medium-sized. The chain carries TRBV9 and TRBJ2-1; TRBD1 or TRBD2 may be the D gene (6 bases each). V lost 0 bases and J lost 4, with 11 bases in between. The CDR3 sequence is 15 residues long. The germline CDR1 and CDR2 sequences are SGDLS and YYNGEE. For the CDR3, the DNA is TGTGCCAGCAGCGTAGGGGGGGCCAAGTACAATGAGCAGTTCTTC. Encoded protein: CASSVGGAKYNEQFF.

This clone has only a few counts. The rearrangement links TRBV7-2 to TRBJ2-1, with D unclear. V was clipped by 1 base and J by 4 bases, with 5 bases between them. From germline, CDR1 is SGHTA and CDR2 FQGNSA. This CDR3 comprises 13 residues. The CDR3: CASSLGNYNEQFF. The CDR3, as DNA: TGTGCCAGCAGCTTAGGGAATTACAATGAGCAGTTCTTC.

The genes are TRBV11-2 and TRBJ2-3; tentative D call: TRBD1 (5 bases). Trimming left V 4 bases short and J 0 bases short, with 11 bases between. In germline, CDR1 is SGHAT, CDR2 FQNNGV. The CDR3 runs 15 residues. DNA of the CDR3: TGTGCCAGCAGCTCTCAGGGCGCTAGCACAGATACGCAGTATTTT. Protein: CASSSQGASTDTQYF.

This clone showed up just a few times. The chain couples TRBV27 to TRBJ2-7; possibly TRBD2 for D (6 bases). V lost 4 bases and J 5 bases, leaving 12 bases between the germline ends. This CDR3 has 13 residues. Germline V lookup: CDR1 MNHEY, CDR2 SMNVEV (reference sequence). The CDR3 nucleotides read TGTGCCAGCAGTTCCGGGGGACTCCACGAGCAGTACTTC. Its protein is CASSSGGLHEQYF.